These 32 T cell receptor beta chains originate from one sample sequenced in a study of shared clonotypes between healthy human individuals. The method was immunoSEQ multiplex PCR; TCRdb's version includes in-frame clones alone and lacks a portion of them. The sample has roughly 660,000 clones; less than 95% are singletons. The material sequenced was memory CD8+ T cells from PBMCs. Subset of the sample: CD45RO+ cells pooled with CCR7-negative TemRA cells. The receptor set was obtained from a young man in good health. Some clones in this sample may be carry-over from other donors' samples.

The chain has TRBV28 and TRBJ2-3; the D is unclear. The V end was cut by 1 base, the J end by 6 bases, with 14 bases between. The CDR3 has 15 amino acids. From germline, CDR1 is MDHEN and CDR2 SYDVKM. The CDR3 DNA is TGTGCCAGCAGTTTATTCGGCCGCCCCCCGGATACGCAGTATTTT. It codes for CASSLFGRPPDTQYF.

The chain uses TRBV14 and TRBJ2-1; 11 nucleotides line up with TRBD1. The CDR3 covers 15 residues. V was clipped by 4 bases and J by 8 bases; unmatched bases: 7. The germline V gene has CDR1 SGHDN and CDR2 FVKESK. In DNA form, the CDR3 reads TGTGCCAGCAGCCTCGGACAGGGGGCTAGCGATGAGCAGTTCTTC. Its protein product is CASSLGQGASDEQFF. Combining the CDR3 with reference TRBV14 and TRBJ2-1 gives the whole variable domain EAGVTQFPSHSVIEKGQTVTLRCDPISGHDNLYWYRRVMGKEIKFLLHFVKESKQDESGMPNNRFLAERTGGTYSTLKVQPAELEDSGVYFCASSLGQGASDEQFFGPGTRLTVL.

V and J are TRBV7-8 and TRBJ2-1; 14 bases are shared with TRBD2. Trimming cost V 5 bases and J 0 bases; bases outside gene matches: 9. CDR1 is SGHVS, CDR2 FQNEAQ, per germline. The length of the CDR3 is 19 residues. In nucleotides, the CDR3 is TGTGCCAGCAGCGGCCGACTAGCGGGAGGGCCGGGCTCCTACAATGAGCAGTTCTTC. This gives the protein CASSGRLAGGPGSYNEQFF.

The CDR3, as DNA: TGTGCCAGCAGTTATAGAATGGGCGAGCAGTACTTC. Its translation: CASSYRMGEQYF. The chain is built from TRBV6-5 and TRBJ2-7; no clear D gene. Trimming took off 3 bases at V and 6 bases at J, with 9 bases between the two ends. There are 12 residues in the CDR3. Germline V gives CDR1 MNHEY, CDR2 SVGAGI.

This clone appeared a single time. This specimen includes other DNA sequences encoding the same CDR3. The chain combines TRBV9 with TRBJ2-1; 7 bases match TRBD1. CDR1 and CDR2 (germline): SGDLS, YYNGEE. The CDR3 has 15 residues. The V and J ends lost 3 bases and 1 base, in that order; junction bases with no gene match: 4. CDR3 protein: CASSADRASYNEQFF. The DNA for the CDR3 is TGTGCCAGCAGCGCCGACAGGGCTTCCTACAATGAGCAGTTCTTC.

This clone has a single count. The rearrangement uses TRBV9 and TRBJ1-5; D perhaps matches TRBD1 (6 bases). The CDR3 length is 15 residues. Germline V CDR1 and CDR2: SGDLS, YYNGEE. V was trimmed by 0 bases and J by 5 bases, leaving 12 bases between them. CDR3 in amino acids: CASSVGGGVYQPQHF. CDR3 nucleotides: TGTGCCAGCAGCGTAGGCGGGGGCGTCTATCAGCCCCAGCATTTT.

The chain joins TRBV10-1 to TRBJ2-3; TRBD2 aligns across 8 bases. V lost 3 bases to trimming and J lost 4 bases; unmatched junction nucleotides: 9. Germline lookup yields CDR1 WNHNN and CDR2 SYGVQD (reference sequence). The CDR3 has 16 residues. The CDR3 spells CASSDTSGSRSDTQYF. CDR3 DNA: TGCGCCAGCAGTGATACGAGCGGGAGCCGTTCAGATACGCAGTATTTT.

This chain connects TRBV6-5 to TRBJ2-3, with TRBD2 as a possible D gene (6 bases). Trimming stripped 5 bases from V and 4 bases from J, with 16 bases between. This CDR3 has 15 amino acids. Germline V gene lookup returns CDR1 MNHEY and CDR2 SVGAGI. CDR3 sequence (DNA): TGTGCCAGCAGTGCGGGACCCCGGGGCGCAGATACGCAGTATTTT. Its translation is CASSAGPRGADTQYF.

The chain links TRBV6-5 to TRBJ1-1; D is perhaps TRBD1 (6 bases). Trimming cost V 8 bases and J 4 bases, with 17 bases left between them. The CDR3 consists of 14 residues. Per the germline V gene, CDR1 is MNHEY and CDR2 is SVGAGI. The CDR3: CASSLVGGRTEAFF. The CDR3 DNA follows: TGTGCCAGCTCCTTAGTGGGGGGGCGCACTGAAGCTTTCTTT.

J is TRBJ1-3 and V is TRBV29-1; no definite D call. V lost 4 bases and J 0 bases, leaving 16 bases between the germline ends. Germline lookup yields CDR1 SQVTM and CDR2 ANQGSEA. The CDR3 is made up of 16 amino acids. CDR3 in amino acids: CSVVGRPPHSGNTIYF. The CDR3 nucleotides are TGCAGCGTTGTAGGGCGGCCCCCCCACTCTGGAAACACCATATATTTT.

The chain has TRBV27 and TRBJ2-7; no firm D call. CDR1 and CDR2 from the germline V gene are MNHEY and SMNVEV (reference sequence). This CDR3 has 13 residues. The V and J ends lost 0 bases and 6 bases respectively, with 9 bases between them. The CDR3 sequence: CASSLSMAFEQYF. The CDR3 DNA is TGTGCCAGCAGTTTATCGATGGCTTTCGAGCAGTACTTC.

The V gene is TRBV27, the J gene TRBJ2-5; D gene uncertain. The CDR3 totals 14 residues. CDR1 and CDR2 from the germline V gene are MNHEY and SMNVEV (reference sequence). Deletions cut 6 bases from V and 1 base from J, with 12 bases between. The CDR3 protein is CASSVLATQETQYF. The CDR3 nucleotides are TGTGCCAGCAGCGTGTTGGCTACCCAAGAGACCCAGTACTTC.

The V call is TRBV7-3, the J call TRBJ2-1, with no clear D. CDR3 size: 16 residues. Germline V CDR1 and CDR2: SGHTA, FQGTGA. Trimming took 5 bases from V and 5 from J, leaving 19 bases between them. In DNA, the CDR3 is TGTGCCAGCAGCCGCACCCCCGGGCCCAGGAACAATGAGCAGTTCTTC. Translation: CASSRTPGPRNNEQFF.

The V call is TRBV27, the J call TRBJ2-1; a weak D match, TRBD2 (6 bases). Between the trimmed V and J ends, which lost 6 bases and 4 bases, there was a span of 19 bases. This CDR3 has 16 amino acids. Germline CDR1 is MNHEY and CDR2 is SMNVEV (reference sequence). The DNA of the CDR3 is TGTGCCAGCAGAGTCTTTGGGGGAGGTGGTTACAATGAGCAGTTCTTC. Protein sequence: CASRVFGGGGYNEQFF.

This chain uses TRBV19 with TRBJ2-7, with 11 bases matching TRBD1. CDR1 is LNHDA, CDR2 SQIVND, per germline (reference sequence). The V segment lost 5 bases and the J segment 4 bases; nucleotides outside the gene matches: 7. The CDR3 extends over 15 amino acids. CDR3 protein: CASSPGQGAGYEQYF. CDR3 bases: TGTGCCAGTAGTCCCGGACAGGGGGCTGGGTACGAGCAGTACTTC.

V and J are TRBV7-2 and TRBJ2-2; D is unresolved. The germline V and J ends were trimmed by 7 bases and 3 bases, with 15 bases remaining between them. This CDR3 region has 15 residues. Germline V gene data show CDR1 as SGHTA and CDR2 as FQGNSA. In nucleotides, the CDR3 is TGTGCCAGCACTGAACCCGTCATAGACACCGGGGAGCTGTTTTTT. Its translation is CASTEPVIDTGELFF.

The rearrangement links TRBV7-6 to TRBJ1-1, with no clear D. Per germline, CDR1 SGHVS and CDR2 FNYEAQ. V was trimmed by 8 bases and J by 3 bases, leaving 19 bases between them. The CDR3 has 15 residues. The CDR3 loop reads CASLPLYQRDTEAFF. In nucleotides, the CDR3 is TGTGCCAGCCTTCCGCTTTACCAAAGGGACACTGAAGCTTTCTTT.

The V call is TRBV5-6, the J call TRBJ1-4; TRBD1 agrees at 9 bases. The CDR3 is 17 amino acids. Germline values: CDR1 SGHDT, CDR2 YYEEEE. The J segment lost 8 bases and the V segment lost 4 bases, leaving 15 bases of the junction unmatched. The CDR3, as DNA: TGTGCCAGCAGCGTGGGTCCCGGGACAGGGAAGGGAGAAAAACTGTTTTTT. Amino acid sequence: CASSVGPGTGKGEKLFF.

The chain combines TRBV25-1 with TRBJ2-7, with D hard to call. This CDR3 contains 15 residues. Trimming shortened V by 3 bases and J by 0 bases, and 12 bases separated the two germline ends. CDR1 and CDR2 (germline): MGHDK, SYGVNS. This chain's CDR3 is CASSDQLGRSYEQYF. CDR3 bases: TGTGCCAGCAGTGATCAACTGGGTCGCTCCTACGAGCAGTACTTC.

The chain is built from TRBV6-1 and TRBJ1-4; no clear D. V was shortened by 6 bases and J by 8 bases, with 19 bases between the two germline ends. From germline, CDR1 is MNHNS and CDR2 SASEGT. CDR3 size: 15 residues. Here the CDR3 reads CASSGPGGVYEKLFF. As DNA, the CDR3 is TGTGCCAGCAGCGGACCAGGCGGGGTTTACGAAAAACTGTTTTTT.

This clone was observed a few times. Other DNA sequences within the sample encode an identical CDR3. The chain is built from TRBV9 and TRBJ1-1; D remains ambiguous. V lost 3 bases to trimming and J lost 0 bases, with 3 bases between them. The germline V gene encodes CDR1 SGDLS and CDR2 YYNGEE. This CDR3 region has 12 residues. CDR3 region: CASSGMNTEAFF. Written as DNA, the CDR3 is TGTGCCAGCAGCGGGATGAACACTGAAGCTTTCTTT. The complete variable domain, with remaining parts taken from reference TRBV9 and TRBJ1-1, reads DSGVTQTPKHLITATGQRVTLRCSPRSGDLSVYWYQQSLDQGLQFLIQYYNGEERAKGNILERFSAQQFPDLHSELNLSSLELGDSALYFCASSGMNTEAFFGQGTRLTVV.

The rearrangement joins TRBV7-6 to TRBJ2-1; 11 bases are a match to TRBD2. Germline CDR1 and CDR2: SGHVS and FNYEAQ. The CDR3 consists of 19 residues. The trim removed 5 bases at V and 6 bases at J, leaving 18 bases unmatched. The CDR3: CASSPSIAGTSGGLNEQFF. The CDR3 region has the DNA TGTGCCAGCAGCCCAAGTATCGCCGGGACTAGCGGTGGCCTCAATGAGCAGTTCTTC.

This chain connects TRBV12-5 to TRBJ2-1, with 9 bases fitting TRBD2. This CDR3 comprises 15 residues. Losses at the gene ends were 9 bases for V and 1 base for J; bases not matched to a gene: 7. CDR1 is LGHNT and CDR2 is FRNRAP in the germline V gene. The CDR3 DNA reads TGTGCTAGCCGTTCTAGCGGGGCTTCCTACAATGAGCAGTTCTTC. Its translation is CASRSSGASYNEQFF.

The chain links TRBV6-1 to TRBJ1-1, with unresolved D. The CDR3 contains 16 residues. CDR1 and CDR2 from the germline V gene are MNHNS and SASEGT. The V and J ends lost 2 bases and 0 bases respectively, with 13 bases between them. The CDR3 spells CASSERMGVVNTEAFF. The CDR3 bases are TGTGCCAGCAGTGAAAGGATGGGTGTTGTGAACACTGAAGCTTTCTTT.

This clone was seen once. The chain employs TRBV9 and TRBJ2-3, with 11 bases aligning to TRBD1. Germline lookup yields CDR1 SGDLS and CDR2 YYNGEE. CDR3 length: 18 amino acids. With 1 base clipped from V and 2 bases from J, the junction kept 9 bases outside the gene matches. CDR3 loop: CASSVPSGTGGSTDTQYF. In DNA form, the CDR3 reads TGTGCCAGCAGCGTACCCTCCGGGACAGGGGGGTCCACAGATACGCAGTATTTT.

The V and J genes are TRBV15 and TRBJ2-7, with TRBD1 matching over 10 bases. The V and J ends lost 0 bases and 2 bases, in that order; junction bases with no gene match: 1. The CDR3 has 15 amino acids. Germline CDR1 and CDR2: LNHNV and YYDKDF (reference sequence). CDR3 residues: CATSREGQGTYEQYF. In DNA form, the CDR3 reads TGTGCCACCAGCAGAGAGGGACAGGGGACCTACGAGCAGTACTTC. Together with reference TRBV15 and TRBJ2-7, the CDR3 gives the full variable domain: DAMVIQNPRYQVTQFGKPVTLSCSQTLNHNVMYWYQQKSSQAPKLLFHYYDKDFNNEADTPDNFQSRRPNTSFCFLDIRSPGLGDTAMYLCATSREGQGTYEQYFGPGTRLTVT.

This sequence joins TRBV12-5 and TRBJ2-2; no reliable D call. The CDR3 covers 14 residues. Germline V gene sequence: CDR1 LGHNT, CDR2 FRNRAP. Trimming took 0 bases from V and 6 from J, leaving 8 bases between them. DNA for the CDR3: TGTGCTAGTGGTTTGGTTGGCATTTCCGGGGAGCTGTTTTTT. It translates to CASGLVGISGELFF.

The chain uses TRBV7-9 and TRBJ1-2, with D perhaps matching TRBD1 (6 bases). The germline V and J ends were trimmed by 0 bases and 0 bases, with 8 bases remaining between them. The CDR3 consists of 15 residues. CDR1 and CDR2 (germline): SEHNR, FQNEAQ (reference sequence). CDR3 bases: TGTGCCAGCAGCTTAGCCAGGGGTTCTAACTATGGCTACACCTTC. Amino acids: CASSLARGSNYGYTF.

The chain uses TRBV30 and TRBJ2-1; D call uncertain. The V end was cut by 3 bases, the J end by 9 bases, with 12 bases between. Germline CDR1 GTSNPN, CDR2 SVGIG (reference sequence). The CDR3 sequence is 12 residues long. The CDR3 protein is CAWSLPWGEQFF. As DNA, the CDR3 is TGTGCCTGGAGCCTACCTTGGGGTGAGCAGTTCTTC.

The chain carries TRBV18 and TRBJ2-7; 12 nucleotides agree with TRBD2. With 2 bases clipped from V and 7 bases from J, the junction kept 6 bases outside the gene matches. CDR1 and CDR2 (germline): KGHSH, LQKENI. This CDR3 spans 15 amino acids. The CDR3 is CASSPRTSGMREQYF. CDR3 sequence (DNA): TGTGCCAGCTCACCAAGGACTAGCGGGATGAGGGAGCAGTACTTC.

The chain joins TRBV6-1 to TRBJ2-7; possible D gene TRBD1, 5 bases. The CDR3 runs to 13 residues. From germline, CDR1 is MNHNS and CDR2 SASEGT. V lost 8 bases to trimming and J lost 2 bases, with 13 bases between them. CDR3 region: CASGLAGTYEQYF. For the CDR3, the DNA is TGTGCCAGCGGCTTGGCAGGGACCTACGAGCAGTACTTC.

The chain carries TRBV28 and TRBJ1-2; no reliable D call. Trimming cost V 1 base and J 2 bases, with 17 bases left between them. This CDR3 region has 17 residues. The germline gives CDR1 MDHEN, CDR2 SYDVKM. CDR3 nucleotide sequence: TGTGCCAGCAGTTTATTGGTGGTGACCAATGCCAACTATGGCTACACCTTC. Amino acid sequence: CASSLLVVTNANYGYTF.